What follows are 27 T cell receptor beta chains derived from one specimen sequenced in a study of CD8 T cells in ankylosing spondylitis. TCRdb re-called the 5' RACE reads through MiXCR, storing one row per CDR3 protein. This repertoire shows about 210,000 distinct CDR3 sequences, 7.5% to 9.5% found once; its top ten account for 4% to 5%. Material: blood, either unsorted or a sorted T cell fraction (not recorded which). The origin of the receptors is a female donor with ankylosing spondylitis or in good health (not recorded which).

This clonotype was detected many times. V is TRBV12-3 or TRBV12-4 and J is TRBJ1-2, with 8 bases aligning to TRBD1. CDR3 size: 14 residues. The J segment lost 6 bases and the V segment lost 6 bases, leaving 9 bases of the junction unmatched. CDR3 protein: CASSPGQGVDGYTF. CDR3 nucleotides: TGTGCCAGCAGCCCTGGACAGGGCGTTGATGGCTACACCTTC.

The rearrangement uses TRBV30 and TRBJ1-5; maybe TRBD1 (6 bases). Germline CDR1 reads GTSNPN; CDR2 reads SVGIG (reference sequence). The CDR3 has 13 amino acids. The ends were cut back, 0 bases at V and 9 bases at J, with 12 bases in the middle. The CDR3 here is CAWSVGGQGPQHF. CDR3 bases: TGTGCCTGGAGTGTTGGGGGACAAGGGCCCCAGCATTTT.

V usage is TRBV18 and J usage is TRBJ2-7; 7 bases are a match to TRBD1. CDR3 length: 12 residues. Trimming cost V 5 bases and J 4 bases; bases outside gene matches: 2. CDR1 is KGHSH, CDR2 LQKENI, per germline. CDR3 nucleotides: TGTGCCAGCTCAACAGGGGCGTACGAGCAGTACTTC. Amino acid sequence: CASSTGAYEQYF.

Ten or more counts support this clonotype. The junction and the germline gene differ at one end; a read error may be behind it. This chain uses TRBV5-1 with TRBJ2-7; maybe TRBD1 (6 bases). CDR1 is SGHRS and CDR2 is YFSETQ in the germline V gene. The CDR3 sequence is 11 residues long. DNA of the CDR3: TGCGCCAGCAGCTCCCAGGGGTTCTTGGACTTC. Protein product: CASSSQGFLDF.

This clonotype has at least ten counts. CDR3 region: CASSYSTRQPQHF. CDR3 nucleotides: TGTGCCAGCAGCTATAGTACGCGACAGCCCCAGCATTTT. The chain couples TRBV7-2 to TRBJ1-5, with D unclear. Trimming cost V 4 bases and J 7 bases, with 11 bases left between them. This CDR3 spans 13 amino acids. CDR1 SGHTA and CDR2 FQGNSA come from the germline V gene.

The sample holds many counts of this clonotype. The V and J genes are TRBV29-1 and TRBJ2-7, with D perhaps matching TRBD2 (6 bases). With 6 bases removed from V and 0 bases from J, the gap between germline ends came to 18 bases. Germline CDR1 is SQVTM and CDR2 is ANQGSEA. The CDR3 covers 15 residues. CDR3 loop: CSVRGATIHSYEQYF. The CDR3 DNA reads TGCAGCGTGCGCGGGGCGACTATCCACTCCTACGAGCAGTACTTC.

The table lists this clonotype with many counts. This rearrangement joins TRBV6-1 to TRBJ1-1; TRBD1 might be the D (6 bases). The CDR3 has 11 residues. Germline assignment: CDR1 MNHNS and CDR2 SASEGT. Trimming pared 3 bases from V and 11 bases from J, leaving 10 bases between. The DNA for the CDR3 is TGTGCCAGCAGTGACACAGGGAGGGCTTTCTTT. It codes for CASSDTGRAFF.

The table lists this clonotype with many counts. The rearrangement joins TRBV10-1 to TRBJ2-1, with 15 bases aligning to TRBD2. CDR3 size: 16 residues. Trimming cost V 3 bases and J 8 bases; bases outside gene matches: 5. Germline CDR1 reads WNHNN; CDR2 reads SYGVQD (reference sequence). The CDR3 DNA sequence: TGCGCCAGCAGTGACCCGGGACTAGCGGGAGGCGATGAGCAGTTCTTC. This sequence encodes CASSDPGLAGGDEQFF.

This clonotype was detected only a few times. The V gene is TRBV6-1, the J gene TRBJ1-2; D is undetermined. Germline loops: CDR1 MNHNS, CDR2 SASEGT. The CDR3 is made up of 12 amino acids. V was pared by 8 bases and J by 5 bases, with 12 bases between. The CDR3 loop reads CASPTEPYGYTF. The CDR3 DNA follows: TGTGCCAGCCCGACCGAACCATATGGCTACACCTTC.

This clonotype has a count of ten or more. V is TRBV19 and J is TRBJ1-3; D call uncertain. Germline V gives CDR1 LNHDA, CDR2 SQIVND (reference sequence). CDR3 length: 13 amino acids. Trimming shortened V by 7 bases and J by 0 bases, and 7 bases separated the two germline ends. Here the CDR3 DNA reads TGTGCCAGTACCGAAAGCTCTGGAAACACCATATATTTT. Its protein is CASTESSGNTIYF.

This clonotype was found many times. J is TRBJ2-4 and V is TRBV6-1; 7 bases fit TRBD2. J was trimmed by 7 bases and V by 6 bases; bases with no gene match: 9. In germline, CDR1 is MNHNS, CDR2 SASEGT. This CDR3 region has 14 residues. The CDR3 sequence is CASSPTSVRNIQYF. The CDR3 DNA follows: TGTGCCAGCAGCCCTACTAGCGTGAGGAACATTCAGTACTTC.

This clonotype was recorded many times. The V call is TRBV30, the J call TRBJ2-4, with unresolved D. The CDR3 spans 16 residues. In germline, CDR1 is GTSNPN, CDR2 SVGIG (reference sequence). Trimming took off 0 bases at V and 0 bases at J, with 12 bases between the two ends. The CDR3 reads CAWSVGWGLAKNIQYF. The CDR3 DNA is TGTGCCTGGAGTGTAGGATGGGGTCTAGCCAAAAACATTCAGTACTTC.

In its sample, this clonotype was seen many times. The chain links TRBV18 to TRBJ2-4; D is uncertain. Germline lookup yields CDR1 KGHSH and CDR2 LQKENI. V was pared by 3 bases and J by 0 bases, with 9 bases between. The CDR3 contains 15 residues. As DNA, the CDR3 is TGTGCCAGCTCACCTAGTGGCGGAGCCAAAAACATTCAGTACTTC. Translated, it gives CASSPSGGAKNIQYF.

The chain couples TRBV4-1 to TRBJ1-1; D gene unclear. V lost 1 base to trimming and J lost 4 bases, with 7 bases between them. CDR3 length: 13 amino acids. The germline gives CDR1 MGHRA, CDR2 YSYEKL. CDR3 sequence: CASSQAKGTEAFF. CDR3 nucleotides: TGCGCCAGCAGCCAAGCCAAGGGCACTGAAGCTTTCTTT.

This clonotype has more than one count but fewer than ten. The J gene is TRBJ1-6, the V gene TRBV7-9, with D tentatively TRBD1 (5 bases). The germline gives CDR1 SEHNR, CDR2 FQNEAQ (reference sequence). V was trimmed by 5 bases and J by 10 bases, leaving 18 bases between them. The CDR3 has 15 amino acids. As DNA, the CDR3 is TGTGCCAGCAGCCTCCAGGGTGGATCGCGGTCACCCCTCCACTTT. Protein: CASSLQGGSRSPLHF.

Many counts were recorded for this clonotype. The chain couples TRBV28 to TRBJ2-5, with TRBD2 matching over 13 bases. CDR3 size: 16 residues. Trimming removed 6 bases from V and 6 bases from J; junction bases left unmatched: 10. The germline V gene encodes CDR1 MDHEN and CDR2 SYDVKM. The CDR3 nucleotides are TGTGCCAGCAGCCACTATACTAGCGGGAGGGGGAAGACCCAGTACTTC. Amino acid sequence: CASSHYTSGRGKTQYF. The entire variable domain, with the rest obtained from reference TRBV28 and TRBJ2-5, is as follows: DVKVTQSSRYLVKRTGEKVFLECVQDMDHENMFWYRQDPGLGLRLIYFSYDVKMKEKGDIPEGYSVSREKKERFSLILESASTNQTSMYLCASSHYTSGRGKTQYFGPGTRLLVL.

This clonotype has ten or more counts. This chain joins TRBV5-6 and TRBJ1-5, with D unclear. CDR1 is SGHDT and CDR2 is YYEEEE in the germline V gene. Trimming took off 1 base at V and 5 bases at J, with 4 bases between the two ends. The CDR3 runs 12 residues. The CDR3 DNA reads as TGTGCCAGCAGCTTGTCGCATCAGCCCCAGCATTTT. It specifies CASSLSHQPQHF.

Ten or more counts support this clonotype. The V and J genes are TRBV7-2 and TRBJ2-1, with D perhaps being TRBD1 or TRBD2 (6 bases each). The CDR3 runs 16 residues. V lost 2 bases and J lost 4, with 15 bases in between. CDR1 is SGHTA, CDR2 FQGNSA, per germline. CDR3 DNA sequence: TGTGCCAGCAGCTTATTAGGGGGGAGAAGTTACAATGAGCAGTTCTTC. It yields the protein CASSLLGGRSYNEQFF.

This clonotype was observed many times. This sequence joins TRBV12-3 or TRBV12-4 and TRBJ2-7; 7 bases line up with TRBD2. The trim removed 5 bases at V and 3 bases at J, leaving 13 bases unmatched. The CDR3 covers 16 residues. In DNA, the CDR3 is TGTGCCAGCAGTACCCCGCGCGGGAGTTCCAACTACGAGCAGTACTTC. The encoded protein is CASSTPRGSSNYEQYF.

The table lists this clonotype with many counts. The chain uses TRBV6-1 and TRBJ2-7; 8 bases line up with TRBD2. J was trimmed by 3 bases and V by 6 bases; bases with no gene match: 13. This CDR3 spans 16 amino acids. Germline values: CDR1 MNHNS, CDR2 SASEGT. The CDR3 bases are TGTGCCAGCAGCCCCCTCTCGGGAGGGCCGGTCTACGAGCAGTACTTC. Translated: CASSPLSGGPVYEQYF.

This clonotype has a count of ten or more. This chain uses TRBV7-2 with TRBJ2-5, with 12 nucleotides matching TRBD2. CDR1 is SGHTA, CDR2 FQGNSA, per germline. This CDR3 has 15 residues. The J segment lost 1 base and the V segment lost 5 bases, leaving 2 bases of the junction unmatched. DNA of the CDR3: TGTGCCAGCAGCCGGACTAGCGGGGTCCAAGAGACCCAGTACTTC. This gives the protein CASSRTSGVQETQYF. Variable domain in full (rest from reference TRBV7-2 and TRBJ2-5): GAGVSQSPSNKVTEKGKDVELRCDPISGHTALYWYRQSLGQGLEFLIYFQGNSAPDKSGLPSDRFSAERTGGSVSTLTIQRTQQEDSAVYLCASSRTSGVQETQYFGPGTRLLVL.

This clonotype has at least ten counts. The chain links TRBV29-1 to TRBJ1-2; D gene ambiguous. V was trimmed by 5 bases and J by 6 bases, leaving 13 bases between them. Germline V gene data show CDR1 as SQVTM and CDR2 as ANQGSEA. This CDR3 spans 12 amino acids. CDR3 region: CSVSETTHGYTF. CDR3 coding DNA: TGCAGCGTTTCCGAGACAACCCATGGCTACACCTTC.

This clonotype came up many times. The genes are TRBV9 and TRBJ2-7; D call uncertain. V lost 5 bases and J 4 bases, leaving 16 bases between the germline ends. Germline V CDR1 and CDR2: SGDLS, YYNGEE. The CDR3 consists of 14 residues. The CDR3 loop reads CASSPADRPYEQYF. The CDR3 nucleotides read TGTGCCAGCAGTCCCGCAGACCGGCCTTACGAGCAGTACTTC. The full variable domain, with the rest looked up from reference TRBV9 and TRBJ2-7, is DSGVTQTPKHLITATGQRVTLRCSPRSGDLSVYWYQQSLDQGLQFLIQYYNGEERAKGNILERFSAQQFPDLHSELNLSSLELGDSALYFCASSPADRPYEQYFGPGTRLTVT.

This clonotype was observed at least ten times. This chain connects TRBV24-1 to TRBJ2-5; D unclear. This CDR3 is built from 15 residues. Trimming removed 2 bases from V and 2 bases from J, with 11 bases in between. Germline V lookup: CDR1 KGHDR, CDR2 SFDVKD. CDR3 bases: TGTGCCACCAGTGATTCGACATATCAACAAGAGACCCAGTACTTC. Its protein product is CATSDSTYQQETQYF.

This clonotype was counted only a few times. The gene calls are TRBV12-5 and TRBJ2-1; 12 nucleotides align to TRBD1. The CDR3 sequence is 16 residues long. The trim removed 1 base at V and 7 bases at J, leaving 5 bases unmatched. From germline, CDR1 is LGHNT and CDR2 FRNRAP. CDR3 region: CASGLAGGQGANEQFF. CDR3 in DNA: TGTGCTAGTGGTTTGGCGGGGGGACAGGGGGCGAATGAGCAGTTCTTC.

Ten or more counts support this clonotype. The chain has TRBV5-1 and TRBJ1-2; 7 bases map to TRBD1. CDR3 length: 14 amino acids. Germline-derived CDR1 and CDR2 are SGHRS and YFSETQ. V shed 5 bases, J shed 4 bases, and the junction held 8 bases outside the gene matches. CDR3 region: CASSRDSEIYGYTF. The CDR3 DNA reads TGCGCCAGCAGTCGGGACAGCGAAATCTATGGCTACACCTTC.

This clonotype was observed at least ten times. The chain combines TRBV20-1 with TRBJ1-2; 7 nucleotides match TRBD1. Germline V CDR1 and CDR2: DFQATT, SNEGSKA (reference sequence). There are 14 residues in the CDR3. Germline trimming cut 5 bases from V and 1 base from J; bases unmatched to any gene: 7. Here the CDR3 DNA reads TGCAGTGCTGTGAACAGGGGAGATAACTATGGCTACACCTTC. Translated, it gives CSAVNRGDNYGYTF.